What follows is one T cell receptor beta chain and its context. Germline CDR1 LNHNV, CDR2 YYDKDF (reference sequence). V trimming: 1 base; J trimming: 2 bases; junction bases outside the gene matches: 7. The CDR3 consists of 17 residues. This sample is part of a study of blood T cell repertoires in COVID-19. Original handling: The authors estimated nucleated cell counts from reference gene primer amplification. TCRdb keeps only in-frame clones here, not all; method: immunoSEQ multiplex PCR. D and trimming come from the DNA, and the V and J calls and clone size come from that table. The table shows some 240,000 clones, with 84% occurring only once. Clinical histories supplied by participants themselves formed the basis of cohort assignment.

Material for sequencing was PBMCs or T cells enriched from blood (not recorded which). The V gene is TRBV15, the J gene TRBJ2-2, with 7 bases identical to TRBD2. This receptor was obtained from a man aged 25 to 40 with acute COVID-19. CDR3: CATSRGGGGSNTGELFF. The CDR3 region has the DNA TGTGCCACCAGCAGAGGGGGCGGCGGGAGTAACACCGGGGAGCTGTTTTTT.